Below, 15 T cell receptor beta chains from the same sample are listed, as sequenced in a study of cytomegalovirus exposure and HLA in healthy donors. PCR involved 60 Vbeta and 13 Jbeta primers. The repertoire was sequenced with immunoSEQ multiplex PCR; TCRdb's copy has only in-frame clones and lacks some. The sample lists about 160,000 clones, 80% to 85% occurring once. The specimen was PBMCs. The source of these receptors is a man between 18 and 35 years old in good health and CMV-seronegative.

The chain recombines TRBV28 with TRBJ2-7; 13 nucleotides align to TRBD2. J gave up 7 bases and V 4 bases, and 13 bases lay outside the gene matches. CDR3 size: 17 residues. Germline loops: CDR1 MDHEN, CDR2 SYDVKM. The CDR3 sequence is CASSSIIGLAGDREQYF. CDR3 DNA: TGTGCCAGCAGTTCGATTATAGGACTAGCGGGAGATCGGGAGCAGTACTTC.

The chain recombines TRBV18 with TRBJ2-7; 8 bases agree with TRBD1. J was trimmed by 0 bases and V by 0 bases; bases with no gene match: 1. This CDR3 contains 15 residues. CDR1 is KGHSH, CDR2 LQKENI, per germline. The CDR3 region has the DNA TGTGCCAGCTCACCACCCAGGGGGCGCTCCTACGAGCAGTACTTC. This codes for CASSPPRGRSYEQYF. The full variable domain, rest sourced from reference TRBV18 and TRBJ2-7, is NAGVMQNPRHLVRRRGQEARLRCSPMKGHSHVYWYRQLPEEGLKFMVYLQKENIIDESGMPKERFSAEFPKEGPSILRIQQVVRGDSAAYFCASSPPRGRSYEQYFGPGTRLTVT.

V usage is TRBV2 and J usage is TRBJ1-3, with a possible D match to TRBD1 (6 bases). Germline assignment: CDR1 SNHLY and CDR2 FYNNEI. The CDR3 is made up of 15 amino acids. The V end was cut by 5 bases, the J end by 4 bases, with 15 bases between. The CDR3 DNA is TGTGCCAGCAGTACCACGACAGGAACCGGAAACACCATATATTTT. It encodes CASSTTTGTGNTIYF. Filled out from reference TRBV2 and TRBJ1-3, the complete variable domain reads EPEVTQTPSHQVTQMGQEVILRCVPISNHLYFYWYRQILGQKVEFLVSFYNNEISEKSEIFDDQFSVERPDGSNFTLKIRSTKLEDSAMYFCASSTTTGTGNTIYFGEGSWLTVV.

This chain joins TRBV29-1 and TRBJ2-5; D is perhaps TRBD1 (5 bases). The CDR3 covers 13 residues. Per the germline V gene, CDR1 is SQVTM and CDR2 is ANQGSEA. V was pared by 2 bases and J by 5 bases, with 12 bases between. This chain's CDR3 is CSVERRAGETQYF. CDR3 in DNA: TGCAGCGTTGAACGCAGGGCCGGTGAGACCCAGTACTTC.

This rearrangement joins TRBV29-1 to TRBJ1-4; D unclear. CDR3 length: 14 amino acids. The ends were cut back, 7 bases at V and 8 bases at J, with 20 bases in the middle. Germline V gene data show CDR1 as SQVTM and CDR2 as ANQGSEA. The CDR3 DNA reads TGCAGCGGTCGCTCCGAAACCAACGAGGAAAAACTGTTTTTT. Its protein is CSGRSETNEEKLFF.

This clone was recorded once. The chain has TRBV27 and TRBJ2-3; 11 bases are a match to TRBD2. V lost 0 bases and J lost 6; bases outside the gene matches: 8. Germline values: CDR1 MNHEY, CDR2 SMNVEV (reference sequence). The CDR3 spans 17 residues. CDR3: CASSLSLAGGLSDTQYF. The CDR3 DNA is TGTGCCAGCAGTTTATCGTTAGCGGGAGGGCTTTCCGATACGCAGTATTTT.

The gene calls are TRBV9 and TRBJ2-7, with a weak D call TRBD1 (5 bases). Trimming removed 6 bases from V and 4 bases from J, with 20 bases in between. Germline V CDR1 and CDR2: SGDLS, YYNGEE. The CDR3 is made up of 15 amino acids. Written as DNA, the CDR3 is TGTGCCAGCAACCAGGGTAGGGGCGGTGTTTACGAGCAGTACTTC. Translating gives CASNQGRGGVYEQYF.

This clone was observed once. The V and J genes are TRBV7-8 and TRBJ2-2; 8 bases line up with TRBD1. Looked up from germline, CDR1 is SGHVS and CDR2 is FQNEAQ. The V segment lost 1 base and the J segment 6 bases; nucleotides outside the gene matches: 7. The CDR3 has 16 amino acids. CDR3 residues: CASSLGQGAISGELFF. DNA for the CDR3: TGTGCCAGCAGCTTAGGGCAGGGGGCGATATCCGGGGAGCTGTTTTTT.

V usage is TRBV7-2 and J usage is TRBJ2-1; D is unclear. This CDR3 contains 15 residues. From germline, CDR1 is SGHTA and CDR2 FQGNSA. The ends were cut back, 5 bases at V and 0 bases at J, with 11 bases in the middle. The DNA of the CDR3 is TGTGCCAGCAGCCCGATCCTCAGCTCCTACAATGAGCAGTTCTTC. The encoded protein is CASSPILSSYNEQFF.

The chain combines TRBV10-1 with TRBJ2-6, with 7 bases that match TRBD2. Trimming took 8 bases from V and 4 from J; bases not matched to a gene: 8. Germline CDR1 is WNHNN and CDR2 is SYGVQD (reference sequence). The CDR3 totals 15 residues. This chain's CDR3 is CASPGRAGGANVLTF. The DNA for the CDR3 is TGCGCCAGCCCGGGCCGAGCGGGAGGGGCCAACGTCCTGACTTTC.

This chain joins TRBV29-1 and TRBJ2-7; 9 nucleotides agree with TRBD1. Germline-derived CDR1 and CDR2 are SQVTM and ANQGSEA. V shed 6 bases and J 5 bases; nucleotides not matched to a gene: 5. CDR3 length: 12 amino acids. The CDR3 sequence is CSVGQGRNEQYF. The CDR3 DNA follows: TGCAGCGTGGGACAGGGAAGGAACGAGCAGTACTTC.

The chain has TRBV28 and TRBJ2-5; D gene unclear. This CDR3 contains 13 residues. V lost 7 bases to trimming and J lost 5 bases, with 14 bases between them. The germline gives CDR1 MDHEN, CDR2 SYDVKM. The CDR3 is CASNGGPRETQYF. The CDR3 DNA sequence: TGTGCCAGCAATGGCGGTCCTAGGGAGACCCAGTACTTC.

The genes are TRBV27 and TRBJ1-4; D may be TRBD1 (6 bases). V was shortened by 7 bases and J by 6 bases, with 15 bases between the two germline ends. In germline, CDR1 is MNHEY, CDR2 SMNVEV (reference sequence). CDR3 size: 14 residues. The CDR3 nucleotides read TGTGCCAGCAAAATACGGGGGGCAGATGAAAAACTGTTTTTT. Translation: CASKIRGADEKLFF.

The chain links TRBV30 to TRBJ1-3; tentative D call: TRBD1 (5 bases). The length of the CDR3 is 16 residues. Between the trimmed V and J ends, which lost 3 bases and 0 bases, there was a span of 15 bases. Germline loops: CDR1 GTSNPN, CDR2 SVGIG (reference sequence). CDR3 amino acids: CAWRKFGGSSGNTIYF. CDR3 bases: TGTGCCTGGAGGAAATTCGGGGGAAGCTCTGGAAACACCATATATTTT.

CDR3 in DNA: TGTGCCAGCAGCTTAGTCTCTAGCGGGACAAGCTCCTACAATGAGCAGTTCTTC. Amino acids: CASSLVSSGTSSYNEQFF. This rearrangement joins TRBV7-6 to TRBJ2-1; 9 nucleotides match TRBD2. Germline loops: CDR1 SGHVS, CDR2 FNYEAQ. The V gene end was trimmed by 1 base and the J gene end by 0 bases; junction bases not matched to a gene: 7. This CDR3 has 18 residues.